The rows below give T cell receptor beta chains drawn from one sample of a study of cytomegalovirus exposure and HLA in healthy donors. Sequencing was performed with immunoSEQ multiplex PCR; in TCRdb, only in-frame clones are kept and a portion is missing. The data show around 150,000 clones, around nine tenths seen once. The sequenced sample was PBMCs. Receptors were obtained from a woman in her twenties or thirties in good health and CMV-seronegative. Each CDR3 is given with its conserved first and last residue. The D gene is left open where the match is weak. Size tells how often a clone was seen (once, few, many) or the class of an expanded clone, and some rows leave it out.

j_call clone_size d_call v_call cdr3_aa cdr3_nt
TRBJ2-7 . TRBD2 TRBV19 CASSIASGSYEQYF TGTGCCAGTAGTATTGCTAGCGGGAGCTACGAGCAGTACTTC
TRBJ2-3 . . TRBV7-3 CASSLSPLAATDTQYF TGTGCCAGCAGCTTATCCCCCTTAGCGGCCACAGATACGCAGTATTTT
TRBJ1-4 . . TRBV19 CASREGEKLFF TGTGCCAGTAGGGAGGGTGAAAAACTGTTTTTT
TRBJ2-5 . . TRBV25-1 CASSEYEGVQEETQYF TGTGCCAGCAGTGAATACGAGGGGGTTCAGGAGGAGACCCAGTACTTC
TRBJ1-5 . . TRBV27 CASRGGVGQPQHF TGTGCCAGCAGGGGGGGGGTTGGTCAGCCCCAGCATTTT
TRBJ2-7 . . TRBV18 CASSQLYEQYF TGTGCCAGCTCACAACTCTACGAGCAGTACTTC
TRBJ1-2 . . TRBV7-9 CASSLQGGNYGYTF TGTGCCAGCAGCTTACAGGGAGGGAACTATGGCTACACCTTC
TRBJ1-1 . TRBD1 TRBV29-1 CSARGQGNTEAFF TGCAGTGCCAGGGGGCAAGGGAACACTGAAGCTTTCTTT
TRBJ2-1 few . TRBV4-1 CASSQEAGSSYNEQFF TGCGCCAGCAGCCAAGAGGCGGGAAGCTCCTACAATGAGCAGTTCTTC
TRBJ2-3 . TRBD2 TRBV7-9 CASSLGGRLAGATDTQYF TGTGCCAGCAGCTTAGGGGGCAGACTAGCGGGGGCCACAGATACGCAGTATTTT
TRBJ2-7 . . TRBV25-1 CASSGTLWGAYEQYF TGTGCCAGCAGTGGGACGCTTTGGGGGGCCTACGAGCAGTACTTC
TRBJ1-2 . TRBD1 TRBV29-1 CSVNRDRGFYGYTF TGCAGCGTCAACCGGGACAGGGGGTTCTATGGCTACACCTTC
TRBJ2-1 . . TRBV4-3 CASFPRGGPPSDNEQFF TGCGCCAGCTTCCCTCGCGGAGGGCCTCCCAGTGACAATGAGCAGTTCTTC
TRBJ2-7 . TRBD2 TRBV19 CASSQTSGRILGYEQYF TGTGCCAGTAGCCAGACTAGCGGGAGAATCCTAGGGTACGAGCAGTACTTC
TRBJ1-2 . . TRBV6-4 CASSDLPGNYGYTF TGTGCCAGCAGTGACTTGCCAGGGAACTATGGCTACACCTTC
TRBJ1-4 . TRBD1 TRBV7-9 CASSLVQGAHNEKLFF TGTGCCAGCAGCTTAGTTCAGGGGGCGCACAATGAAAAACTGTTTTTT
TRBJ1-4 . . TRBV7-6 CASSRDIPPNEKLFF TGTGCCAGCAGCCGGGACATTCCCCCTAATGAAAAACTGTTTTTT
TRBJ1-3 . . TRBV27 CASSLLPPRGNTIYF TGTGCCAGCAGTTTATTGCCCCCCAGGGGAAACACCATATATTTT
TRBJ2-7 . TRBD2 TRBV13 CASSFGGVREQYF TGTGCCAGCAGCTTTGGGGGGGTAAGAGAGCAGTACTTC
TRBJ2-7 . TRBD1 TRBV2 CASRGTGSYEQYF TGTGCCAGCAGAGGGACAGGGTCCTACGAGCAGTACTTC
TRBJ1-5 . . TRBV7-9 CASSMAERGGSNQPQHF TGTGCCAGCAGTATGGCCGAGCGAGGGGGTTCAAATCAGCCCCAGCATTTT
TRBJ2-5 . TRBD2 TRBV10-1 CASREGSGGAGETQYF TGCGCCAGCAGAGAGGGGTCGGGGGGTGCTGGTGAGACCCAGTACTTC
TRBJ2-5 . . TRBV5-6 CASSYGPQETQYF TGTGCCAGCAGCTATGGCCCTCAAGAGACCCAGTACTTC
TRBJ1-5 . . TRBV5-1 CASSLEGVSNSNQPQHF TGCGCCAGCAGCTTGGAGGGGGTTTCAAATAGCAATCAGCCCCAGCATTTT
TRBJ1-1 . . TRBV19 CASSIPGMNTEAFF TGTGCCAGTAGTATTCCAGGGATGAACACTGAAGCTTTCTTT
TRBJ2-3 . TRBD1 TRBV5-1 CASRHRGSTDTQYF TGCGCCAGCAGGCACAGGGGAAGCACAGATACGCAGTATTTT
TRBJ2-1 once TRBD2 TRBV28 CASGPGLDGEQFF TGTGCCAGCGGACCTGGACTAGACGGTGAGCAGTTCTTC
TRBJ1-1 . TRBD1 TRBV11-2 CASSIGGSGTEAFF TGTGCCAGCAGCATAGGGGGCTCGGGCACTGAAGCTTTCTTT
TRBJ2-7 once . TRBV28 CASSSFYEQYF TGTGCCAGCAGTTCCTTCTACGAGCAGTACTTC
TRBJ2-3 . . TRBV11-1 CASRHRRTDTQYF TGTGCCAGCAGGCACAGGCGCACAGATACGCAGTATTTT
TRBJ2-5 . . TRBV11-2 CASSLNPQDQETQYF TGTGCCAGCAGCTTAAACCCACAAGACCAAGAGACCCAGTACTTC
TRBJ1-6 . . TRBV6-5 CASSPLSLRSPLHF TGTGCCAGTTCACCCCTCTCATTGAGGTCACCCCTCCACTTT
TRBJ2-7 . . TRBV2 CASSESPGDEQYF TGTGCCAGCAGTGAAAGTCCGGGGGACGAGCAGTACTTC
TRBJ1-3 once . TRBV6-5 CASRLDINRGNTIYF TGTGCCAGCAGATTAGACATTAATCGTGGAAACACCATATATTTT
TRBJ1-2 once TRBD1 TRBV30 CAWSTGASGGYTF TGTGCCTGGAGTACAGGGGCCTCTGGCGGCTACACCTTC
TRBJ2-6 few . TRBV6-6 CASRLVGSSGANVLTF TGTGCCAGCAGACTCGTGGGGAGCTCTGGGGCCAACGTCCTGACTTTC
TRBJ2-7 . TRBD2 TRBV27 CASSPSGDNYEQYF TGTGCCAGCAGCCCTAGCGGGGACAACTACGAGCAGTACTTC
TRBJ1-5 . . TRBV7-8 CASSLGTLSNQPQHF TGTGCCAGCAGCTTAGGGACTCTTAGCAATCAGCCCCAGCATTTT
TRBJ2-1 . TRBD2 TRBV4-1 CASSRTSGGDQTYNEQFF TGCGCCAGCAGCCGAACTAGCGGGGGGGACCAGACCTACAATGAGCAGTTCTTC
TRBJ1-3 . TRBD1 TRBV5-1 CASSPLQQGSSGNTIYF TGCGCCAGCAGCCCTCTTCAACAGGGGAGCTCTGGAAACACCATATATTTT
TRBJ1-1 . . TRBV12-5 CASVLMPLNTEAFF TGTGCTAGTGTACTGATGCCCCTGAACACTGAAGCTTTCTTT
TRBJ1-1 . . TRBV25-1 CASSDGGAYAEAFF TGTGCCAGCAGTGACGGGGGGGCTTACGCTGAAGCTTTCTTT
TRBJ1-2 . TRBD1 TRBV2 CASSEATGVGGYTF TGTGCCAGCAGTGAAGCTACAGGGGTAGGAGGCTACACCTTC
TRBJ2-7 . . TRBV14 CASSQVGGATYEQYF TGTGCCAGCAGCCAAGTCGGCGGCGCTACCTACGAGCAGTACTTC
TRBJ1-3 . . TRBV7-9 CASSSVGTPGNTIYF TGTGCCAGCAGCTCCGTCGGGACACCTGGAAACACCATATATTTT
TRBJ1-1 . . TRBV6-5 CASREVEVSEAFF TGTGCCAGCAGGGAGGTGGAGGTGTCTGAAGCTTTCTTT
TRBJ2-5 . . TRBV7-3 CASSPLGSQETQYF TGTGCCAGCAGCCCTCTGGGGAGCCAAGAGACCCAGTACTTC
TRBJ2-3 . . TRBV5-1 CASSLGAQSDTQYF TGCGCCAGCAGCTTGGGGGCCCAGTCAGATACGCAGTATTTT
TRBJ1-5 . . TRBV7-9 CASSFGTGMYQPQHF TGTGCCAGCAGCTTCGGCACAGGGATGTATCAGCCCCAGCATTTT
TRBJ1-2 . . TRBV19 CASSIQRDSYGYTF TGTGCCAGTAGTATCCAACGGGATTCCTATGGCTACACCTTC
TRBJ2-1 few TRBD2 TRBV2 CASSSQAGGRYNEQFF TGTGCCAGCAGTTCCCAAGCGGGGGGGCGATACAATGAGCAGTTCTTC
TRBJ2-1 . TRBD2 TRBV19 CASSPNPGTKDNEQFF TGTGCCAGTAGTCCAAACCCGGGGACTAAAGACAATGAGCAGTTCTTC
TRBJ1-4 . TRBD1 TRBV6-1 CASRPQGALNEKLFF TGTGCCAGCAGGCCCCAGGGGGCCCTAAATGAAAAACTGTTTTTT
TRBJ2-7 . . TRBV10-2 CASSDTGYEQYF TGCGCCAGCAGTGATACCGGCTACGAGCAGTACTTC